These 9 T cell receptor beta chains originate from one sample sequenced in a study of OX40 agonist ivuxolimab in advanced cancers. This table comes from immunoSEQ multiplex PCR, and its TCRdb copy is limited to in-frame clones, with some not included. This sample has more than 75,000 clones; around 86% occur once, and the top ten carry about 0.89%. The starting material was CD4+ or CD8+ T cells sorted from blood, obtained in a trial of the OX40 agonist ivuxolimab. Source of these receptors: an adult with an advanced solid tumor such as melanoma, head and neck, liver or kidney cancer.

This chain links TRBV7-3 with TRBJ2-7; perhaps D is TRBD1 or TRBD2 (5 bases each). Germline values: CDR1 SGHTA, CDR2 FQGTGA. The CDR3 is 14 residues long. Trimming stripped 2 bases from V and 0 bases from J, with 8 bases between. Here the CDR3 reads CASSLSGASYEQYF. DNA for the CDR3: TGTGCCAGCAGCTTATCCGGGGCCTCCTACGAGCAGTACTTC.

The gene calls are TRBV6-1 and TRBJ1-6; D uncertain. The V gene's germline CDR1 is MNHNS and CDR2 SASEGT. The V gene lost 3 bases and the J gene lost 8 bases, with 17 bases spanning the gap. This CDR3 comprises 16 residues. In nucleotides, the CDR3 is TGTGCCAGCAGTGAGATGGACGGTACGTCTCATTCACCCCTCCACTTT. It specifies CASSEMDGTSHSPLHF.

The sample holds one count of this clone. The chain carries TRBV4-1 and TRBJ2-1; 11 bases are shared with TRBD2. Germline CDR1 MGHRA, CDR2 YSYEKL. Trimming cost V 2 bases and J 2 bases; bases outside gene matches: 2. CDR3 size: 16 residues. The CDR3 bases are TGCGCCAGCAGCCAACAGACTAGCGGGGCCTACAATGAGCAGTTCTTC. Translating it yields CASSQQTSGAYNEQFF.

The chain is built from TRBV29-1 and TRBJ2-7; no reliable D call. Germline CDR1 and CDR2: SQVTM and ANQGSEA. Trimming removed 4 bases at V and 0 bases at J, with 10 bases between. The CDR3 consists of 13 residues. The CDR3 bases are TGCAGCGTTGTCCAGACTGACTCCTACGAGCAGTACTTC. It specifies CSVVQTDSYEQYF.

This rearrangement joins TRBV18 to TRBJ1-2; TRBD1 matches 10 bases. CDR1 is KGHSH, CDR2 LQKENI, per germline. The CDR3 loop spans 15 amino acids. J gave up 0 bases and V 3 bases, and 1 base lay outside the gene matches. The CDR3 is CASSPGQGANYGYTF. In nucleotides, the CDR3 is TGTGCCAGCTCACCTGGACAGGGGGCTAACTATGGCTACACCTTC.

This chain joins TRBV11-2 and TRBJ2-1, with no clear D. V gave up 5 bases and J gave up 2 bases, with 7 bases separating them. This CDR3 spans 13 amino acids. The germline gives CDR1 SGHAT, CDR2 FQNNGV. The CDR3 region is CASSDGAYNEQFF. CDR3 nucleotide sequence: TGTGCCAGCAGCGACGGTGCCTACAATGAGCAGTTCTTC.

V and J are TRBV6-1 and TRBJ2-1, with 10 bases lining up with TRBD1. The CDR3 runs 15 residues. V lost 2 bases, J lost 7 bases, and 5 bases stayed unmatched. Germline CDR1 and CDR2: MNHNS and SASEGT. CDR3: CASSEKGQGRNEQFF. Written as DNA, the CDR3 is TGTGCCAGCAGTGAAAAGGGACAGGGGAGGAATGAGCAGTTCTTC.

V is TRBV11-2 and J is TRBJ2-1; no reliable D call. Germline assignment: CDR1 SGHAT and CDR2 FQNNGV. The CDR3 is 16 amino acids. Trimming removed 3 bases at V and 3 bases at J, with 15 bases between. The CDR3 sequence: CASSFTPPPVYNEQFF. The CDR3 coding sequence is TGTGCCAGCAGCTTTACTCCCCCCCCGGTCTACAATGAGCAGTTCTTC.

This clone occurred a few times. This chain joins TRBV19 and TRBJ1-2; D unclear. The CDR3 spans 14 residues. Germline V gene lookup returns CDR1 LNHDA and CDR2 SQIVND (reference sequence). The V end lost 6 bases, the J end lost 0 bases, and 11 bases lay between the germline ends. DNA of the CDR3: TGTGCCAGTAGGCAGTCCTATTCTAACTATGGCTACACCTTC. Amino acid sequence: CASRQSYSNYGYTF. Supplemented by reference TRBV19 and TRBJ1-2, the full variable domain reads DGGITQSPKYLFRKEGQNVTLSCEQNLNHDAMYWYRQDPGQGLRLIYYSQIVNDFQKGDIAEGYSVSREKKESFPLTVTSAQKNPTAFYLCASRQSYSNYGYTFGSGTRLTVV.